This T cell receptor beta chain emerged from a study of T cell responses to AZD1222 COVID-19 vaccine. The CDR3 contains 13 residues. Germline V gives CDR1 WSHSY, CDR2 SAAADI. Trimming took 8 bases from V and 4 from J, leaving 12 bases between them. Clones were read by immunoSEQ multiplex PCR, and TCRdb kept only the in-frame ones, dropping some. The sample has 110,000 to 150,000 clones, approximately 85% seen once. The rearrangement uses TRBV10-2 and TRBJ1-5, with D perhaps TRBD1 (5 bases). The source is an adult in good health. Sequenced material: peripheral blood, taken on day 0 of AZD1222 vaccination. The CDR3 spells CASGETENQPQHF. In nucleotides, the CDR3 is TGCGCCAGCGGGGAGACAGAGAATCAGCCCCAGCATTTT.